A single TCR beta chain is shown here with its context. TCRdb itself ran the RT-PCR reads through MiXCR, one entry per CDR3 protein. The repertoire holds more than 550,000 distinct CDR3 sequences, with approximately 15% as singletons. The CDR3 loop spans 14 amino acids. Unmatched junction bases numbered 9, after V lost 5 bases and J lost 6 bases. The germline CDR1 and CDR2 sequences are MNHEY and SVGAGI. Sequenced material: memory CD4+ T cells from blood. The chain employs TRBV6-5 and TRBJ2-7, with 8 bases matching TRBD1. This receptor was obtained from a female donor in good health, serving as a healthy control. The CDR3 coding sequence is TGTGCCAGCAGTCCACAGGGGGATCGGGTCGAGCAGTACTTC. This codes for CASSPQGDRVEQYF.